A selection of T cell receptor beta chains follows, all from one sample in a study of beta chain features in type 1 diabetes. Clones were read by immunoSEQ multiplex PCR, and TCRdb kept only the in-frame ones, dropping some. The table shows some 150,000 clones, with about 13% occurring only once. Material: central memory CD4+ T cells from blood. The receptors stem from a man between 18 and 35 years old with type 1 diabetes. The CDR3 runs from the conserved cysteine through the conserved F or W. D genes are given only for firm matches. Only part of the rows carry a size: once, few, many, or a class if the clone is expanded.

j_gene: TRBJ1-2; d_gene: -; v_gene: TRBV30; abundance: -; CDR3aa: CAWKDWNYGYTF; CDR3nt: TGTGCCTGGAAGGACTGGAACTATGGCTACACCTTC
j_gene: TRBJ2-3; d_gene: TRBD2; v_gene: TRBV7-3; abundance: few; CDR3aa: CASSSGGIGATDTQYF; CDR3nt: TGTGCCAGCAGCTCCGGGGGGATCGGAGCTACAGATACGCAGTATTTT
j_gene: TRBJ2-2; d_gene: TRBD1; v_gene: TRBV30; abundance: -; CDR3aa: CAWRSQGVANTGELFF; CDR3nt: TGTGCCTGGAGATCACAGGGGGTAGCGAACACCGGGGAGCTGTTTTTT
j_gene: TRBJ1-5; d_gene: -; v_gene: TRBV15; abundance: few; CDR3aa: CATSRDHQPQHF; CDR3nt: TGTGCCACCAGCAGAGACCATCAGCCCCAGCATTTT
j_gene: TRBJ1-1; d_gene: TRBD1; v_gene: TRBV9; abundance: -; CDR3aa: CASSVDRDIPEAFF; CDR3nt: TGTGCCAGCAGCGTTGACAGGGATATCCCTGAAGCTTTCTTT
j_gene: TRBJ2-3; d_gene: -; v_gene: TRBV30; abundance: -; CDR3aa: CAWSVERLGYF; CDR3nt: TGTGCCTGGAGTGTTGAACGACTTGGGTATTTT
j_gene: TRBJ2-4; d_gene: -; v_gene: TRBV9; abundance: few; CDR3aa: CASSEGDGAKNIQYF; CDR3nt: TGTGCCAGCAGTGAGGGGGATGGGGCCAAAAACATTCAGTACTTC
j_gene: TRBJ2-4; d_gene: -; v_gene: TRBV5-6; abundance: many; CDR3aa: CASSFRGGKNIQYF; CDR3nt: TGTGCCAGCAGCTTCCGGGGCGGCAAAAACATTCAGTACTTC
j_gene: TRBJ1-2; d_gene: -; v_gene: TRBV6-1; abundance: -; CDR3aa: CASRGDRRGYGYTF; CDR3nt: TGTGCCAGCAGGGGGGACCGAAGGGGCTATGGCTACACCTTC
j_gene: TRBJ2-7; d_gene: -; v_gene: TRBV21-1; abundance: few; CDR3aa: CATNPCGGDSYEQYF; CDR3nt: TGTGCCACCAATCCCTGTGGAGGTGACTCCTACGAGCAGTACTTC
j_gene: TRBJ1-1; d_gene: -; v_gene: TRBV5-1; abundance: few; CDR3aa: CASGPSGVNTEAFF; CDR3nt: TGCGCCAGCGGCCCGAGTGGGGTGAACACTGAAGCTTTCTTT
j_gene: TRBJ2-5; d_gene: TRBD1; v_gene: TRBV28; abundance: few; CDR3aa: CASSSPHRTGGGKTQYF; CDR3nt: TGTGCCAGCAGTTCCCCCCACCGGACAGGGGGAGGGAAGACCCAGTACTTC
j_gene: TRBJ2-1; d_gene: TRBD2; v_gene: TRBV5-4; abundance: -; CDR3aa: CASSPQAASGGTSYNEQFF; CDR3nt: TGTGCCAGCAGCCCACAAGCGGCTAGCGGGGGCACTTCCTACAATGAGCAGTTCTTC
j_gene: TRBJ2-5; d_gene: -; v_gene: TRBV2; abundance: -; CDR3aa: CASSQETQYF; CDR3nt: TGTGCCAGCTCACAAGAGACCCAGTACTTC
j_gene: TRBJ1-4; d_gene: -; v_gene: TRBV21-1; abundance: -; CDR3aa: CASLPEGLKLFF; CDR3nt: TGTGCCAGCCTGCCAGAGGGGTTAAAACTGTTTTTT
j_gene: TRBJ2-1; d_gene: -; v_gene: TRBV20-1; abundance: -; CDR3aa: CSARDANEQFF; CDR3nt: TGCAGTGCTAGAGATGCGAATGAGCAGTTCTTC
j_gene: TRBJ2-5; d_gene: -; v_gene: TRBV6-1; abundance: -; CDR3aa: CASSELRETQYF; CDR3nt: TGTGCCAGCAGTGAATTGAGGGAGACCCAGTACTTC
j_gene: TRBJ2-3; d_gene: -; v_gene: TRBV5-1; abundance: -; CDR3aa: CASSLGDQTDTQYF; CDR3nt: TGCGCCAGCAGCTTGGGGGATCAGACAGATACGCAGTATTTT
j_gene: TRBJ2-1; d_gene: -; v_gene: TRBV4-2; abundance: -; CDR3aa: CASSEEDGTPYNEQFF; CDR3nt: TGTGCCAGCAGCGAAGAAGACGGGACTCCTTACAATGAGCAGTTCTTC
j_gene: TRBJ1-5; d_gene: -; v_gene: TRBV7-2; abundance: few; CDR3aa: CASSFGQRGSNQPQHF; CDR3nt: TGTGCCAGCAGCTTCGGACAGAGGGGGAGCAATCAGCCCCAGCATTTT
j_gene: TRBJ2-7; d_gene: -; v_gene: TRBV6-5; abundance: few; CDR3aa: CASSDQSEQYF; CDR3nt: TGTGCCAGCTCGGACCAGAGCGAGCAGTACTTC
j_gene: TRBJ2-7; d_gene: -; v_gene: TRBV29-1; abundance: -; CDR3aa: CSASWGTPPYEQYF; CDR3nt: TGCAGCGCTTCCTGGGGGACACCCCCCTACGAGCAGTACTTC
j_gene: TRBJ2-7; d_gene: -; v_gene: TRBV27; abundance: few; CDR3aa: CATWTQSTYEQYF; CDR3nt: TGTGCCACCTGGACCCAAAGCACCTACGAGCAGTACTTC
j_gene: TRBJ1-5; d_gene: -; v_gene: TRBV13; abundance: -; CDR3aa: CASSSPVGGEQNNQPQHF; CDR3nt: TGTGCCAGCAGCTCCCCCGTGGGAGGAGAGCAAAACAATCAGCCCCAGCATTTT